The rows below give T cell receptor beta chains drawn from one sample of a study of CD8+ T cells in alopecia areata. Profiled with immunoSEQ multiplex PCR; TCRdb holds only in-frame clones, not every one. The table records roughly 110,000 clones, 80% to 85% of them present only once. Specimen: CD8+ T cells sorted from blood, collected at week 24, from a patient treated with tofacitinib. All receptors derive from a human donor with alopecia areata. Each CDR3 is given with its conserved first and last residue. D genes are given only for firm matches. Rows may omit the clone size; those that give it use once, few, many or a size class.

j_call	d_call	clone_size	v_call	cdr3_nt	cdr3_aa
TRBJ1-1	NA	few	TRBV12-5	TGTGCTAGTGGTCCGAGTCTCACTGAAGCTTTCTTT	CASGPSLTEAFF
TRBJ1-1	NA	once	TRBV6-1	TGTGCCAGCGAGGGAATGAACACTGAAGCTTTCTTT	CASEGMNTEAFF
TRBJ1-1	TRBD1	once	TRBV27	TGTGCCAGCAGTTTCGGGACAGCTAACACTGAAGCTTTCTTT	CASSFGTANTEAFF
TRBJ2-4	NA	NA	TRBV7-9	TGTGCCAGCAGCTTATCCGGGGGCAACATTCAGTACTTC	CASSLSGGNIQYF
TRBJ1-2	NA	NA	TRBV30	TGTGCCTGGAGTGCAGGGACGGGTGGCTACACCTTC	CAWSAGTGGYTF
TRBJ2-7	NA	NA	TRBV5-6	TGTGCCAGCAGCTTGATATTGTCCAACTACGAGCAGTACTTC	CASSLILSNYEQYF
TRBJ1-3	NA	NA	TRBV27	TGTGCCAGCAGTTCGAGGGACGGTAACTCTGGAAACACCATATATTTT	CASSSRDGNSGNTIYF
TRBJ2-7	NA	NA	TRBV27	TGTGCCAGCAGTTTTAGTGCCTCCTACGAGCAGTACTTC	CASSFSASYEQYF
TRBJ2-6	NA	NA	TRBV7-8	TGTGCCAGCAGCTTGTTAGGGGTTTCTGGGGCCAACGTCCTGACTTTC	CASSLLGVSGANVLTF
TRBJ1-1	NA	NA	TRBV7-2	TGCGCCAGCAGCCTAAACCCCTTGAACACTGAAGCTTTCTTT	CASSLNPLNTEAFF
TRBJ2-3	NA	NA	TRBV27	TGTGCCAGCAGTTTATTAGATTTCTCAGATACGCAGTATTTT	CASSLLDFSDTQYF
TRBJ1-1	TRBD1	once	TRBV9	TGTGCCAGCAGCGTAGAGGCAGGGGGCACCATGAACACTGAAGCTTTCTTT	CASSVEAGGTMNTEAFF
TRBJ2-1	TRBD2	NA	TRBV19	TGTGCCAGCTCAGGGCGGCGGGGGGCCCTGAGCTCCTACAATGAGCAGTTCTTC	CASSGRRGALSSYNEQFF
TRBJ2-1	NA	NA	TRBV5-1	TGCGCCAGCAGCTTGGCCTTCAATGAGCAGTTCTTC	CASSLAFNEQFF
TRBJ2-7	TRBD2	NA	TRBV4-3	TGCGCCAGCAGCCAAGAAGAGACTAGCGTCCCCTACGAGCAGTACTTC	CASSQEETSVPYEQYF
TRBJ2-1	NA	NA	TRBV6-5	TGTGCCAGCAGCCCAAGCCGCGGTTACAATGAGCAGTTCTTC	CASSPSRGYNEQFF
TRBJ2-3	NA	once	TRBV28	TGTGCCAGCCTCGGGCGGCACACAGATACGCAGTATTTT	CASLGRHTDTQYF
TRBJ2-7	NA	NA	TRBV2	TGTGCCAGCAGTGATAACGAGCAGTACTTC	CASSDNEQYF
TRBJ2-5	NA	NA	TRBV10-3	TGTGCCATCAGTGATCCCAGAGGACCCCGGGGAGAGACCCAGTACTTC	CAISDPRGPRGETQYF
TRBJ2-5	NA	NA	TRBV29-1	TGCAGCGTTGGGGCGGGGGCGTACCAAGAGACCCAGTACTTC	CSVGAGAYQETQYF
TRBJ1-3	NA	NA	TRBV6-6	TGTGCCAGCAGTCCGGACGGCCAAGGGAAATACGACACCATATATTTT	CASSPDGQGKYDTIYF
TRBJ2-1	NA	NA	TRBV6-6	TGTGCCAGCAGTTCCAGTGGAGCGGCGACCTACAATGAGCAGTTCTTC	CASSSSGAATYNEQFF
TRBJ2-5	TRBD2	few	TRBV29-1	TGCAGCGTTGACGGGACTACCGCCCAAGAGACCCAGTACTTC	CSVDGTTAQETQYF
TRBJ2-1	NA	few	TRBV29-1	TGCAGCGTTGAACAGGGGGGAGATGAGCAGTTCTTC	CSVEQGGDEQFF
TRBJ2-7	NA	few	TRBV15	TGTGCCACCAGCAGATCCACGCCCTCCTACGAGCAGTACTTC	CATSRSTPSYEQYF
TRBJ2-7	NA	NA	TRBV5-1	TGCGCCAGCAGCCCCGGGACACAAGCCTACGAGCAGTACTTC	CASSPGTQAYEQYF
TRBJ2-1	TRBD1	NA	TRBV4-3	TGCGCCAGCAGCTTTCGTCCCGGGACAGGGGGGGATGAGCAGTTCTTC	CASSFRPGTGGDEQFF
TRBJ1-5	NA	NA	TRBV5-6	TGTGCCAGCAGCAGAGAGGGACGCAATCAGCCCCAGCATTTT	CASSREGRNQPQHF
TRBJ2-7	NA	few	TRBV27	TGTGCCAGCAGTCCCGCAAGCTCCTACGAGCAGTACTTC	CASSPASSYEQYF
TRBJ1-1	NA	NA	TRBV18	TGTGCCAGCTCACCACCGGGCAGGAGCACTGAAGCTTTCTTT	CASSPPGRSTEAFF
TRBJ1-5	NA	NA	TRBV19	TGTGCCAGTAGTATTACTACAGCTTACCAGCCCCAGCATTTT	CASSITTAYQPQHF
TRBJ1-1	TRBD1	NA	TRBV4-1	TGCGCCAGCAGCCAGGCGACAGGGGGCACTGAAGCTTTCTTT	CASSQATGGTEAFF
TRBJ2-2	TRBD1	NA	TRBV7-8	TGTGCCAGCAGCTTAGGAGGAGGGACAGGGGGCTACACCGGGGAGCTGTTTTTT	CASSLGGGTGGYTGELFF
TRBJ1-6	TRBD1	NA	TRBV7-9	TGTGCCAGCAGCTCCTGGACAGGGACGAATTCACCCCTCCACTTT	CASSSWTGTNSPLHF
TRBJ2-1	NA	NA	TRBV27	TGTGCCAGCAGTCCCTCGAGCTCCTACAATGAGCAGTTCTTC	CASSPSSSYNEQFF
TRBJ1-5	NA	once	TRBV10-3	TGTGCCATCAGTGAGGCTGAAGTGACGGGCAATCAGCCCCAGCATTTT	CAISEAEVTGNQPQHF
TRBJ2-3	NA	NA	TRBV2	TGTGCCAGCAGGGCCCTTGCGGGCGGGGAAACAGATACGCAGTATTTT	CASRALAGGETDTQYF
TRBJ2-7	TRBD1	NA	TRBV7-6	TGTGCCAGCAGCTTAGTGACAGGGGGCCGAAGCTACGAGCAGTACTTC	CASSLVTGGRSYEQYF
TRBJ2-4	NA	NA	TRBV7-2	TGTGCCAGCACCCCGACTTGGGGGTTAGCCAAAAACATTCAGTACTTC	CASTPTWGLAKNIQYF
TRBJ2-7	NA	NA	TRBV6-5	TGTGCCAGCAGTTCGGACAGCTCCTACGAGCAGTACTTC	CASSSDSSYEQYF
TRBJ2-3	NA	NA	TRBV5-1	TGCGCCAGCAGTAGGAGGGTTCCGAGCACAGATACGCAGTATTTT	CASSRRVPSTDTQYF